The source of this T cell receptor beta chain is a study of shared clonotypes between healthy human individuals. The overall study: Each donor's CD4 naive and CD4 memory cells filled three plates apiece, CD8 naive two, and CD8 memory one.

Naivety among CD8 cells was defined by CD45RO negativity and positive CCR7 selection, thereby excluding terminally differentiated effector memory CD45RA+ cells. The donors, healthy adults who were HIV-negative, had experienced no recent acute infections or vaccinations. Produced via immunoSEQ multiplex PCR; TCRdb's table is partial and in-frame only. This sample yields over 2,000,000 clones, of which around 95% are seen a single time; about 1.6% belongs to the top ten. Study findings and constraints: Rarefaction revealed incomplete sorted-subset sequencing despite large depth.

Notes on this clone: Antigen specificity is unknown.

This CDR3 region has 14 residues. Germline CDR1 reads MNHEY; CDR2 reads SMNVEV (reference sequence). The ends lost 7 bases at V and 5 bases at J; junction bases unmatched: 8. The rearrangement links TRBV27 to TRBJ2-7; 10 bases map to TRBD1. Sample: naive CD8+ T cells from PBMCs. The sequence was collected from a man younger than 35 in good health. Some clones in this sample may be carry-over from other donors' samples. The CDR3 nucleotides read TGTGCCAGCATCCCCAGGACAGGGGGTCACGAGCAGTACTTC. It codes for CASIPRTGGHEQYF.